This TCR beta chain was obtained from a study of shared clonotypes between healthy human individuals. About the study: Each donor's CD4 naive and CD4 memory cells filled three plates apiece, CD8 naive two, and CD8 memory one. Overall study findings and caveats: Investigators collected only blood, and repertoires in tissues likely differ. Non-shared clonotypes were found to have lower generation probabilities than the clonotypes that were shared by all four of the sorted-subset donors.

From CD4+ cells came CD45RA+ naive and CD45RA-negative memory subsets. A single count supports this clone. The antigen remains undetermined. Trimming cost V 6 bases and J 4 bases, with 12 bases left between them. Germline CDR1 reads MNHEY; CDR2 reads SVGAGI. The CDR3 sequence is 14 residues long. TCRdb keeps only in-frame clones here, not all; method: immunoSEQ multiplex PCR. The sample includes roughly 2 million clones, 95% of them seen just once. The sequencing sample was made of naive CD4+ T cells sorted from blood. The subset is: CD45RA+ positively selected. This chain links TRBV6-5 with TRBJ2-2; unclear D gene. The clonotype was recovered from a man between 18 and 29 years old in good health. The CDR3 DNA sequence: TGTGCCAGCAGACGAGACCCCCTCACCGGGGAGCTGTTTTTT. Translated: CASRRDPLTGELFF.